A single TCR beta chain is shown here with its context. This sample was taken from a study of T cell responses to AZD1222 COVID-19 vaccine. As for the study in general: Pooling was applied to second doses at about 4 or about 12 weeks.

The V gene's germline CDR1 is MNHEY and CDR2 SVGAGI. The V gene lost 2 bases and the J gene lost 2 bases, with 10 bases spanning the gap. The CDR3 length is 15 residues. Using immunoSEQ multiplex PCR, the repertoire was profiled, and TCRdb retains in-frame clones only, with some absent. This table holds approximately 180,000 clones, 85% to 90% found once. V gene TRBV6-5 combines with J gene TRBJ1-3, with D possibly matching TRBD1 (5 bases). The receptor was isolated from an adult in good health. Sequences were derived from peripheral blood, sampled on day 0 of AZD1222 vaccination. The CDR3 region has the DNA TGTGCCAGCAGTTACGTACCAGGGCCTGGAAACACCATATATTTT. This translates into CASSYVPGPGNTIYF.